The present T cell receptor beta chain was sequenced within a study of blood T cell repertoires in COVID-19. Study-level background: Acute and convalescent COVID-19 samples came from the United States, Italy and Spain. Sample material is recorded as cDNA or gDNA derived from T cells, B-cell-depleted T cells, or PBMCs.

Germline V gene lookup returns CDR1 SGHTA and CDR2 FQGNSA. The CDR3 is 15 amino acids. V was cut by 6 bases and J by 2 bases, with 15 bases left in between. Original methodology: Nucleated cell counts were estimated from reference gene primer amplification. TCRdb keeps only in-frame clones here, not all; method: immunoSEQ multiplex PCR. That table is the source of V, J and clone size, and D and trimming were worked out from the DNA. Of tens of thousands of clones listed, 88% are singletons. This clone was seen a single time. V is TRBV7-2 and J is TRBJ2-3, with D possibly TRBD1 on 5 matching bases. Sample: peripheral blood. This TCR was sampled from a human donor in a cohort sampled during active COVID-19. CDR3 nucleotide sequence: TGTGCCAGCAGGATAGGGGTTGGGGACACAGATACGCAGTATTTT. Translating gives CASRIGVGDTDTQYF.